The 11 T cell receptor beta chains listed next were all sequenced from one sample in a study of cytomegalovirus exposure and HLA in healthy donors. The assay was immunoSEQ multiplex PCR, and TCRdb's table has in-frame clones only and misses some. The sample has roughly 150,000 clones, approximately 87% seen once. Material for sequencing was PBMCs. Receptors were obtained from a woman between 25 and 40 years old in good health and CMV-seronegative.

The chain carries TRBV9 and TRBJ2-7; 8 bases line up with TRBD1. The germline V gene encodes CDR1 SGDLS and CDR2 YYNGEE. The CDR3 loop spans 15 amino acids. J gave up 6 bases and V 0 bases, and 8 bases lay outside the gene matches. DNA of the CDR3: TGTGCCAGCAGCGTAGGGGGCCAGGGGGCTAGCGAGCAGTACTTC. Translation: CASSVGGQGASEQYF.

Written as DNA, the CDR3 is TGTGCCATAATCTCGGCTAGCGGGGGGACGCCAGGGACCCAGTACTTC. It encodes CAIISASGGTPGTQYF. The chain carries TRBV2 and TRBJ2-5; 11 positions match TRBD2. CDR1 and CDR2 (germline): SNHLY, FYNNEI. The CDR3 loop spans 16 amino acids. V lost 10 bases to trimming and J lost 7 bases; unmatched junction nucleotides: 17.

The chain employs TRBV7-9 and TRBJ1-2; weak D call: TRBD1 (5 bases). The CDR3 covers 13 residues. Germline CDR1 is SEHNR and CDR2 is FQNEAQ (reference sequence). V was pared by 5 bases and J by 7 bases, with 14 bases between. CDR3 sequence reads: CASSPVGGSGYTF. DNA of the CDR3: TGTGCCAGCAGCCCCGTGGGGGGGTCTGGCTACACCTTC. The variable domain in full, completed from reference TRBV7-9 and TRBJ1-2, reads DTGVSQNPRHKITKRGQNVTFRCDPISEHNRLYWYRQTLGQGPEFLTYFQNEAQLEKSRLLSDRFSAERPKGSFSTLEIQRTEQGDSAMYLCASSPVGGSGYTFGSGTRLTVV.

The rearrangement links TRBV5-1 to TRBJ2-5, with TRBD2 identical over 10 bases. V lost 1 base to trimming and J lost 1 base; unmatched junction nucleotides: 4. Germline V gives CDR1 SGHRS, CDR2 YFSETQ. The CDR3 has 16 residues. The CDR3 is CASSLPSGGPQETQYF. The CDR3 DNA is TGCGCCAGCAGCTTGCCTAGCGGGGGCCCCCAAGAGACCCAGTACTTC.

The chain recombines TRBV6-6 with TRBJ1-5, with a possible D match to TRBD1 (5 bases). The germline V gene has CDR1 MNHNY and CDR2 SVGAGI (reference sequence). The V gene lost 6 bases and the J gene lost 0 bases, with 9 bases spanning the gap. The CDR3 totals 14 residues. CDR3 sequence reads: CASREDSSNQPQHF. In DNA form, the CDR3 reads TGTGCCAGCAGGGAAGACAGTAGCAATCAGCCCCAGCATTTT.

The rearrangement uses TRBV2 and TRBJ2-1, with 8 bases fitting TRBD2. CDR1 and CDR2 from the germline V gene are SNHLY and FYNNEI. This CDR3 has 15 amino acids. V shed 2 bases and J 5 bases; nucleotides not matched to a gene: 5. The CDR3 protein is CASSEKRELNNEQFF. Written as DNA, the CDR3 is TGTGCCAGCAGTGAAAAGCGGGAGCTGAACAATGAGCAGTTCTTC. Using reference TRBV2 and TRBJ2-1 for the parts outside the CDR3, the full variable domain is EPEVTQTPSHQVTQMGQEVILRCVPISNHLYFYWYRQILGQKVEFLVSFYNNEISEKSEIFDDQFSVERPDGSNFTLKIRSTKLEDSAMYFCASSEKRELNNEQFFGPGTRLTVL.

V and J are TRBV7-2 and TRBJ1-2; D is unclear. Trimming removed 2 bases at V and 4 bases at J, with 11 bases between. In germline, CDR1 is SGHTA, CDR2 FQGNSA. This CDR3 has 14 residues. CDR3 sequence: CASSLSPSGYGYTF. CDR3 bases: TGTGCCAGCAGCTTAAGCCCCAGCGGCTATGGCTACACCTTC.

Written as DNA, the CDR3 is TGTGCCAGCAGCTCCCCGACGGGGGAAGAGACCCAGTACTTC. Encoded protein: CASSSPTGEETQYF. The chain recombines TRBV7-6 with TRBJ2-5; D might be TRBD2 (6 bases). Trimming removed 4 bases from V and 3 bases from J, with 12 bases in between. This CDR3 has 14 amino acids. Germline V gives CDR1 SGHVS, CDR2 FNYEAQ.

The J gene is TRBJ2-3, the V gene TRBV28; possibly TRBD1 for D (6 bases). Trimming cost V 8 bases and J 0 bases, with 15 bases left between them. CDR1 MDHEN and CDR2 SYDVKM come from the germline V gene. CDR3 length: 15 residues. Written as DNA, the CDR3 is TGTGCCAGCTCCGGGACAACAACTAGCACAGATACGCAGTATTTT. The encoded protein is CASSGTTTSTDTQYF.

This chain links TRBV19 with TRBJ2-2; maybe TRBD1 (6 bases). This CDR3 is 16 amino acids long. Per the germline V gene, CDR1 is LNHDA and CDR2 is SQIVND (reference sequence). V was trimmed by 5 bases and J by 0 bases, leaving 13 bases between them. CDR3 nucleotides: TGTGCCAGTAGTTGGCACCGGACAGCGAACACCGGGGAGCTGTTTTTT. Translating gives CASSWHRTANTGELFF.

This sequence joins TRBV4-2 and TRBJ2-2, with 8 nucleotides matching TRBD1. Germline V gene sequence: CDR1 LGHNA, CDR2 YNFKEQ. The J segment lost 8 bases and the V segment lost 2 bases, leaving 7 bases of the junction unmatched. The CDR3 has 15 residues. CDR3 region: CASSQSGRGQGELFF. For the CDR3, the DNA is TGTGCCAGCAGCCAAAGCGGCAGGGGGCAAGGGGAGCTGTTTTTT.